Listed here is a single T cell receptor (beta chain). What it recognizes is unknown. Trimming removed 3 bases at V and 4 bases at J, with 10 bases between. The length of the CDR3 is 13 residues. Germline CDR1 SGHRS, CDR2 YFSETQ. TCRdb's table, derived via immunoSEQ multiplex PCR, lists solely in-frame clones and lacks some. This sample carries some 190,000 clones, 86% of them seen once, and the ten largest clones take about 1.6%. This entry is derived from a study of cytomegalovirus exposure and HLA in healthy donors. Findings and limits, study-wide: A few of the chains that were CMV-associated were confirmed in vitro to be specific for CMV antigens.

The TCR originated in a woman aged 18-35 years in good health and CMV-seronegative. The rearrangement joins TRBV5-1 to TRBJ1-1; tentative D call: TRBD1 (6 bases). Sequencing was carried out using PBMCs. Here the CDR3 DNA reads TGCGCCAGCAGCTCGAGAGGGGGCACTGAAGCTTTCTTT. It specifies CASSSRGGTEAFF.